Shown below are 7 T cell receptor beta chains from a single sample sequenced in a study of T cell repertoires in cytomegalovirus infection. For these receptors, no antigen is known. TCRdb redid the calling of the reads with MiXCR, one entry per CDR3 protein. The sample yields 600,000 to 700,000 distinct CDR3 sequences, 30% to 35% seen once. Sequencing was performed on cultured PBMCs, taken from culture after CMV antigen stimulation. Receptors were obtained from a human donor in good health (CMV status not recorded). Some clones in this sample may be carry-over from other donors' samples.

The CDR3: CASSFAAGSNQPQHF. CDR3 in DNA: TGTGCCAGCAGCTTCGCGGCCGGTAGCAATCAGCCCCAGCATTTT. The chain joins TRBV7-2 to TRBJ1-5, with unresolved D. The CDR3 sequence is 15 residues long. Germline CDR1 reads SGHTA; CDR2 reads FQGNSA. V was shortened by 3 bases and J by 0 bases, with 9 bases between the two germline ends.

This sequence joins TRBV5-1 and TRBJ2-7; tentatively, D is TRBD1 (5 bases). V gave up 4 bases and J gave up 0 bases, with 8 bases separating them. The CDR3 is 13 residues long. CDR1 is SGHRS, CDR2 YFSETQ, per germline. The CDR3 is CASSPDNSYEQYF. The CDR3 bases are TGCGCCAGCAGCCCGGACAACTCCTACGAGCAGTACTTC.

The rearrangement uses TRBV18 and TRBJ1-5; 7 positions agree with TRBD1. V lost 2 bases, J lost 6 bases, and 7 bases stayed unmatched. This CDR3 has 15 residues. CDR1 is KGHSH and CDR2 is LQKENI in the germline V gene. In DNA, the CDR3 is TGTGCCAGCTCACCAGGGACAGCATTTAGTCAGCCCCAGCATTTT. The encoded protein is CASSPGTAFSQPQHF. Looking up the rest from reference TRBV18 and TRBJ1-5 gives the full variable domain: NAGVMQNPRHLVRRRGQEARLRCSPMKGHSHVYWYRQLPEEGLKFMVYLQKENIIDESGMPKERFSAEFPKEGPSILRIQQVVRGDSAAYFCASSPGTAFSQPQHFGDGTRLSIL.

This clonotype came up many times. The chain joins TRBV11-2 to TRBJ1-5; D remains ambiguous. The CDR3 contains 13 residues. With 4 bases removed from V and 2 bases from J, the gap between germline ends came to 6 bases. Germline loops: CDR1 SGHAT, CDR2 FQNNGV. Written as DNA, the CDR3 is TGTGCCAGCAGCTGGCTGGGCAATCAGCCCCAGCATTTT. Its protein is CASSWLGNQPQHF.

This sequence joins TRBV12-3 or TRBV12-4 and TRBJ1-2; 8 bases align to TRBD1. Trimming cost V 5 bases and J 7 bases; bases outside gene matches: 3. CDR3 length: 12 amino acids. In DNA form, the CDR3 reads TGTGCCAGCAGTCAGACAGGGGTTGGCTACACCTTC. As protein: CASSQTGVGYTF.

CDR3 sequence (DNA): TGCAGTGCTAGAGTTGGGAGGACAGTAATATCCTCCTACGAGCAGTACTTC. Amino acids: CSARVGRTVISSYEQYF. This chain uses TRBV20-1 with TRBJ2-7; D tentatively fits TRBD1 or TRBD2 (6 bases each). The CDR3 sequence is 17 residues long. The V gene lost 1 base and the J gene lost 0 bases, with 19 bases spanning the gap. Germline assignment: CDR1 DFQATT and CDR2 SNEGSKA (reference sequence).

Written as DNA, the CDR3 is TGTGCCAGCAGTTCCCTTCGCCGGGACAGCCCCTACGAGCAGTACTTC. Translation: CASSSLRRDSPYEQYF. The chain uses TRBV6-2 or TRBV6-3 and TRBJ2-7; 7 positions agree with TRBD1. V shed 4 bases, J shed 2 bases, and the junction held 11 bases outside the gene matches. CDR1 is MNHEY, CDR2 SVGEGT, per germline. The CDR3 is 16 amino acids.